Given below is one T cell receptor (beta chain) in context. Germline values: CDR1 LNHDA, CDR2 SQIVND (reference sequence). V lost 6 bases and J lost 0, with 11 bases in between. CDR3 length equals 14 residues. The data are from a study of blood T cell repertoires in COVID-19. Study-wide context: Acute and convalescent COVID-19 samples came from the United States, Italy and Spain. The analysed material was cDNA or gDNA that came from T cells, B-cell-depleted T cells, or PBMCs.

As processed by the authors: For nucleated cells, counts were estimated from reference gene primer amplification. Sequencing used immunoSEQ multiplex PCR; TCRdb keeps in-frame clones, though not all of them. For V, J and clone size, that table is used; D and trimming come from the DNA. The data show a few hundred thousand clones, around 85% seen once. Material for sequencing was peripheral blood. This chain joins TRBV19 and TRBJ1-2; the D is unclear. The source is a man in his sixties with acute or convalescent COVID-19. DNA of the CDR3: TGTGCCAGTAGCCCGGTCGTTACTAACTATGGCTACACCTTC. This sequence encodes CASSPVVTNYGYTF.